The 2 T cell receptor beta chains listed next were all sequenced from one sample in a study of blood T cell repertoires in COVID-19. Method: immunoSEQ multiplex PCR; TCRdb's copy keeps in-frame clones and lacks some. This sample has more than 200,000 clones, with less than 90% found just once. The sequenced material came from peripheral blood. The origin of the receptors is a woman aged 80 or over with COVID-19, enrolled during active disease.

This clone occurred once. The rearrangement links TRBV3-1 (or the pseudogene TRBV3-2) to TRBJ2-2; D remains ambiguous. Germline V gene data show CDR1 as LGHDT and CDR2 as YNNKEL (reference sequence). Trimming cost V 1 base and J 3 bases, with 9 bases left between them. The CDR3 sequence is 15 residues long. The CDR3 nucleotides are TGTGCCAGCAGCCAAGTGAGGCACTACACCGGGGAGCTGTTTTTT. It codes for CASSQVRHYTGELFF.

The chain recombines TRBV7-9 with TRBJ1-1, with unresolved D. The CDR3 is 12 residues long. Trimming removed 5 bases at V and 8 bases at J, with 12 bases between. The V gene's germline CDR1 is SEHNR and CDR2 FQNEAQ (reference sequence). The CDR3 DNA reads TGTGCCAGCAGCCTATCGAGTTCCGAAGCTTTCTTT. Amino acids: CASSLSSSEAFF.